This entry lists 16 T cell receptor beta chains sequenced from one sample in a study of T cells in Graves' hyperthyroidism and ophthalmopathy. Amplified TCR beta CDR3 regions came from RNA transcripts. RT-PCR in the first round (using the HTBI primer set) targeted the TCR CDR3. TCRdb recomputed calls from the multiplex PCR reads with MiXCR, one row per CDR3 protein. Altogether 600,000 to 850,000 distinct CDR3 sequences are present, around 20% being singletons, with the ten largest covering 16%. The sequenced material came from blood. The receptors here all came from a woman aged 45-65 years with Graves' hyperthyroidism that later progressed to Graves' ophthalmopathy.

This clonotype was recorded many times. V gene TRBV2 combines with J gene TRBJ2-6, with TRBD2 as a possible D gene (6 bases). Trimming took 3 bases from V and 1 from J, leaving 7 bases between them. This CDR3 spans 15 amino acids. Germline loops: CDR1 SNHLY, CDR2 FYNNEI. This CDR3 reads CASSEEGSGANVLTF. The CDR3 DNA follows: TGTGCCAGCAGTGAGGAGGGTTCTGGGGCCAACGTCCTGACTTTC.

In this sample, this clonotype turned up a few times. The CDR3 is CASSLEGTGVQPQHF. CDR3 nucleotides: TGCGCCAGCAGCTTGGAGGGGACAGGGGTTCAGCCCCAGCATTTT. The gene calls are TRBV5-1 and TRBJ1-5; 10 positions match TRBD1. Germline trimming cut 0 bases from V and 6 bases from J; bases unmatched to any gene: 3. The CDR3 has 15 residues. CDR1 and CDR2 from the germline V gene are SGHRS and YFSETQ.

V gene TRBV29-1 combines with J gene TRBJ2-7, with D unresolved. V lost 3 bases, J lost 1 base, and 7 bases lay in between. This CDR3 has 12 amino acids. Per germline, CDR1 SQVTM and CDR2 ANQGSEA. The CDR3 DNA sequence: TGCAGCGTTGAGTCCTCGTCCTACGAGCAGTACTTC. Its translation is CSVESSSYEQYF.

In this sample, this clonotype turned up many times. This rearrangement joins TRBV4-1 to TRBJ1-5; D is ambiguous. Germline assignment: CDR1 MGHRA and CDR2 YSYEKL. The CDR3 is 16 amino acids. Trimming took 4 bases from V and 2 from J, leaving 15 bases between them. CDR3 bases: TGCGCCAGCAGCCGAGAAACGGTTCTAGGCAATCAGCCCCAGCATTTT. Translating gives CASSRETVLGNQPQHF.

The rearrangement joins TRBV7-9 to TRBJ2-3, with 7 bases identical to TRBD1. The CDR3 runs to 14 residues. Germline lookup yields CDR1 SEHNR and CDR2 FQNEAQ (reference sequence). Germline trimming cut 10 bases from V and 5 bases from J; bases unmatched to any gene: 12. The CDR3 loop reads CATSETGYEDTQYF. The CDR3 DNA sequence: TGTGCCACGTCAGAGACAGGGTATGAAGATACGCAGTATTTT.

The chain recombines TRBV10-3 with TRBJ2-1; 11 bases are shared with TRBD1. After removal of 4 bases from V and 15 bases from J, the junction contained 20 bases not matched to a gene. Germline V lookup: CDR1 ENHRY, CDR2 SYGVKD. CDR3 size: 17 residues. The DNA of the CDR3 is TGTGCCATCAGTGGGACCATTGGACAGGGGGCAAGACTAGGGGTGTTCTTC. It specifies CAISGTIGQGARLGVFF.

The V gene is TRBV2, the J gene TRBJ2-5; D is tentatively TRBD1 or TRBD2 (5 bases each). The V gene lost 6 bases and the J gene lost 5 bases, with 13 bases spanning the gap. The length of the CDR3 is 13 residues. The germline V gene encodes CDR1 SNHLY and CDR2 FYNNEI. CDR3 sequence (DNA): TGTGCCAGCAGGGGGGTTCTCACGGAGACCCAGTACTTC. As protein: CASRGVLTETQYF.

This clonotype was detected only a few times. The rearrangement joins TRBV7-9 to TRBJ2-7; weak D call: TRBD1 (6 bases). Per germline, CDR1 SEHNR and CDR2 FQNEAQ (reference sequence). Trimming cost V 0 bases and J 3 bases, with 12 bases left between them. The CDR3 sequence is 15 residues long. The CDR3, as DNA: TGTGCCAGCAGCTTAGCCTCAGGGGAAGACTACGAGCAGTACTTC. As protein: CASSLASGEDYEQYF.

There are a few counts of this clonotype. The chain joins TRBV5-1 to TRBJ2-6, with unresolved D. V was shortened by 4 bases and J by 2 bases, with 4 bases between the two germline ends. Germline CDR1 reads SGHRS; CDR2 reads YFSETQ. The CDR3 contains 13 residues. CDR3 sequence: CASSPAGANVLTF. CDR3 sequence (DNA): TGCGCCAGCAGCCCGGCTGGGGCCAACGTCCTGACTTTC.

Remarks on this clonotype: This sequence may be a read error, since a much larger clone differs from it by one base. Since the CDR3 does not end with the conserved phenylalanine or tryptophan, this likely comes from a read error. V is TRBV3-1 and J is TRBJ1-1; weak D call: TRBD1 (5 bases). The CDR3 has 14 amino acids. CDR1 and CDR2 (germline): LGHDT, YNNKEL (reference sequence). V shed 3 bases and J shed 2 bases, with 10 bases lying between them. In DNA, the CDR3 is TGTGCCAGCAGCCACCCTGACAGAAACACTGAAGCTTTCTCT. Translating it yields CASSHPDRNTEAFS.

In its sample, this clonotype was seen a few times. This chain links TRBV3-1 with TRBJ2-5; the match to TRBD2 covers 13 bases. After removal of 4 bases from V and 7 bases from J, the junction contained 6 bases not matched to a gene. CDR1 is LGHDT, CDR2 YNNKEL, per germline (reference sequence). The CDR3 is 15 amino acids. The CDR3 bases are TGTGCCAGCAGCCGACTAGCGGGGGGCTCAGGGACCCAGTACTTC. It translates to CASSRLAGGSGTQYF.

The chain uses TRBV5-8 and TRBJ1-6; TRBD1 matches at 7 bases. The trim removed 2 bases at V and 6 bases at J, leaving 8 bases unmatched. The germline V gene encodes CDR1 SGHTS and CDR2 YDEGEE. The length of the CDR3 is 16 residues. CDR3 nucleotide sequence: TGTGCCAGCAGCTTAAAGAGGACAGGCGCTAATTCACCCCTCCACTTT. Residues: CASSLKRTGANSPLHF.

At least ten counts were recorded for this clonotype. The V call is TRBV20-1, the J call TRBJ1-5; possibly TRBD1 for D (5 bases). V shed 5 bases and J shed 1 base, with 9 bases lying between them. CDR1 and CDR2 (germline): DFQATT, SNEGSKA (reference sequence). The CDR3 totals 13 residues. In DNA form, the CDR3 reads TGCAGTGCTCGCGGGGGAAGCAATCAGCCCCAGCATTTT. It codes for CSARGGSNQPQHF.

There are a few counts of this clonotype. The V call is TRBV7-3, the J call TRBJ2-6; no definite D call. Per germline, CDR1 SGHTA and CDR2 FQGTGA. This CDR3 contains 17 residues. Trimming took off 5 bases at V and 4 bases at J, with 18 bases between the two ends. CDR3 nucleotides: TGTGCCAGCAGCGAACCCTCGAGAGGATCGGGGGCCAACGTCCTGACTTTC. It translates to CASSEPSRGSGANVLTF.

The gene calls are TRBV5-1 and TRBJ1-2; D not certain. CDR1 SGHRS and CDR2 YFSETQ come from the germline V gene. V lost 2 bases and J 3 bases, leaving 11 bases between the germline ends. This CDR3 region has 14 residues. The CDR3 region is CASSLAVDYYGYTF. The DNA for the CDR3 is TGCGCCAGCAGCTTAGCAGTGGACTACTATGGCTACACCTTC.

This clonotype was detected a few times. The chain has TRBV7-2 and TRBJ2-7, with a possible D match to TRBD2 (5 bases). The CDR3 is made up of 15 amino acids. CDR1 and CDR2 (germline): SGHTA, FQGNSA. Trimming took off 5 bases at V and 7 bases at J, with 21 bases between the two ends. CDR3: CASSKVPGGLGEQYF. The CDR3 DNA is TGTGCCAGCAGCAAGGTACCGGGCGGGCTCGGGGAGCAGTACTTC.